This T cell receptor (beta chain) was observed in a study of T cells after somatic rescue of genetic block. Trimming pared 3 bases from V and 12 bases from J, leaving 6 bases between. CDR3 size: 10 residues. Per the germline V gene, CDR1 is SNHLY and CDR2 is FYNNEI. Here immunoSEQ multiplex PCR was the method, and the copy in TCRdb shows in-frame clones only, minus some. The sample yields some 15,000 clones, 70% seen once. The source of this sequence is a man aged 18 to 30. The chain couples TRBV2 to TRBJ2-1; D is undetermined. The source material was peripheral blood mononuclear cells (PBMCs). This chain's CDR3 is CASSDVLQFF. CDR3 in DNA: TGTGCCAGCAGTGACGTACTGCAGTTCTTC.